The 31 T cell receptor beta chains reported below all come from one sample, sequenced in a study of blood T cell repertoires in COVID-19. Assay: immunoSEQ multiplex PCR; the TCRdb copy retains only in-frame clones and omits some. The data show some 270,000 clones, about 90% seen once. Material: PBMCs or T cells enriched from blood (not recorded which). These TCRs come from a woman aged 40 to 50 who had been exposed to COVID-19.

The V call is TRBV19, the J call TRBJ1-1, with TRBD1 identical over 8 bases. This CDR3 region has 14 residues. Germline V gene sequence: CDR1 LNHDA, CDR2 SQIVND (reference sequence). The V segment lost 3 bases and the J segment 4 bases; nucleotides outside the gene matches: 4. CDR3 residues: CASSMLTGGTEAFF. As DNA, the CDR3 is TGTGCCAGTAGTATGTTAACAGGGGGCACTGAAGCTTTCTTT.

The chain recombines TRBV13 with TRBJ1-1; weak D call: TRBD1 (5 bases). V lost 1 base to trimming and J lost 1 base, with 10 bases between them. The CDR3 totals 15 residues. CDR1 is PRHDT and CDR2 is FYEKMQ in the germline V gene (reference sequence). The DNA of the CDR3 is TGTGCCAGCAGCTTAGTTGGGGCTGGGAACACTGAAGCTTTCTTT. This translates into CASSLVGAGNTEAFF.

The rearrangement links TRBV4-1 to TRBJ1-1, with D maybe TRBD1 (5 bases). Between the trimmed V and J ends, which lost 4 bases and 3 bases, there was a span of 15 bases. Germline values: CDR1 MGHRA, CDR2 YSYEKL. The CDR3 is made up of 15 amino acids. The CDR3 sequence is CASSLLGGWDTEAFF. DNA of the CDR3: TGCGCCAGCAGCCTCCTCGGGGGTTGGGACACTGAAGCTTTCTTT.

The genes are TRBV30 and TRBJ1-4; 11 positions agree with TRBD1. V was clipped by 0 bases and J by 8 bases; unmatched bases: 11. Germline assignment: CDR1 GTSNPN and CDR2 SVGIG (reference sequence). The CDR3 consists of 17 residues. CDR3 in DNA: TGTGCCTGGAGTGTAATTAGGGGACAGGGGGTGCGGGAAAAACTGTTTTTT. It encodes CAWSVIRGQGVREKLFF. The variable domain in full, completed from reference TRBV30 and TRBJ1-4, reads SQTIHQWPATLVQPVGSPLSLECTVEGTSNPNLYWYRQAAGRGLQLLFYSVGIGQISSEVPQNLSASRPQDRQFILSSKKLLLSDSGFYLCAWSVIRGQGVREKLFFGSGTQLSVL.

V and J are TRBV13 and TRBJ2-5; TRBD2 agrees at 7 bases. V lost 6 bases and J lost 3; bases outside the gene matches: 7. This CDR3 region has 14 residues. CDR1 PRHDT and CDR2 FYEKMQ come from the germline V gene (reference sequence). The CDR3 loop is CASRWGGGEETQYF. The CDR3 coding sequence is TGTGCCAGCAGGTGGGGCGGGGGTGAAGAGACCCAGTACTTC.

The chain is built from TRBV6-6 and TRBJ1-1; 9 nucleotides line up with TRBD1. The V gene's germline CDR1 is MNHNY and CDR2 SVGAGI (reference sequence). With V trimmed by 0 bases and J by 4 bases, 3 bases remained unmatched. This CDR3 spans 15 amino acids. CDR3 residues: CASSYSRQGGTEAFF. The CDR3 nucleotides read TGTGCCAGCAGTTACTCGCGACAGGGGGGCACTGAAGCTTTCTTT.

J is TRBJ1-5 and V is TRBV28, with D possibly being TRBD1 (6 bases). The CDR3 length is 15 residues. V was shortened by 3 bases and J by 6 bases, with 15 bases between the two germline ends. Germline V gene lookup returns CDR1 MDHEN and CDR2 SYDVKM. The CDR3 DNA reads TGTGCCAGCAGTTTCAGCTTACAGGGTGCTCAGCCCCAGCATTTT. Translation: CASSFSLQGAQPQHF.

The chain carries TRBV20-1 and TRBJ2-7; a weak D match, TRBD1 (6 bases). Trimming stripped 3 bases from V and 0 bases from J, with 12 bases between. The CDR3 is made up of 14 amino acids. CDR1 is DFQATT and CDR2 is SNEGSKA in the germline V gene (reference sequence). The CDR3 DNA reads as TGCAGTGCTAGTAGACAGGAAGGCTCCTACGAGCAGTACTTC. It translates to CSASRQEGSYEQYF.

This clone was seen only once. Other DNA sequences in this specimen translate into the identical CDR3. This chain links TRBV24-1 with TRBJ1-1; no clear D. The length of the CDR3 is 13 residues. The germline V and J ends were trimmed by 7 bases and 0 bases, with 8 bases remaining between them. From germline, CDR1 is KGHDR and CDR2 SFDVKD. CDR3 loop: CATSDTLNTEAFF. In nucleotides, the CDR3 is TGTGCCACCAGCGACACATTGAACACTGAAGCTTTCTTT.

The gene calls are TRBV7-9 and TRBJ1-1, with D hard to call. The CDR3 loop spans 12 amino acids. From germline, CDR1 is SEHNR and CDR2 FQNEAQ (reference sequence). The ends were cut back, 4 bases at V and 6 bases at J, with 9 bases in the middle. CDR3 sequence: CASSSYLSEAFF. CDR3 nucleotide sequence: TGTGCCAGCAGCTCCTACTTGTCTGAAGCTTTCTTT.

This chain connects TRBV7-9 to TRBJ2-3; 9 nucleotides line up with TRBD1. The CDR3 contains 15 residues. The V segment lost 5 bases and the J segment 3 bases; nucleotides outside the gene matches: 6. CDR1 SEHNR and CDR2 FQNEAQ come from the germline V gene (reference sequence). CDR3 DNA sequence: TGTGCCAGCAGCCCAAAAGGGACAGGGACAGATACGCAGTATTTT. It is translated as CASSPKGTGTDTQYF.

Turning to this clone: At one boundary the junction diverges from the germline segment, which might be a read error. The chain employs TRBV5-1 and TRBJ2-2; 7 bases line up with TRBD2. There are 15 residues in the CDR3. The germline gives CDR1 SGHRS, CDR2 YFSETQ. CDR3 DNA: TGTGCCAGCAGCTTGGCCAATGGGGGGGCCGGGGAGCTGTTTTTT. This sequence encodes CASSLANGGAGELFF. The variable domain in full, completed from reference TRBV5-1 and TRBJ2-2, reads KAGVTQTPRYLIKTRGQQVTLSCSPISGHRSVSWYQQTPGQGLQFLFEYFSETQRNKGNFPGRFSGRQFSNSRSEMNVSTLELGDSALYLCASSLANGGAGELFFGEGSRLTVL.

The chain recombines TRBV15 with TRBJ2-1; D might be TRBD1 (5 bases). Germline values: CDR1 LNHNV, CDR2 YYDKDF (reference sequence). Trimming shortened V by 5 bases and J by 12 bases, and 17 bases separated the two germline ends. The length of the CDR3 is 13 residues. The chain's CDR3 is CATSLDDPRVQFF. In nucleotides, the CDR3 is TGTGCCACCAGCCTAGACGACCCCAGGGTGCAGTTCTTC.

The V and J genes are TRBV6-6 and TRBJ2-1, with a weak D call TRBD2 (6 bases). Germline CDR1 is MNHNY and CDR2 is SVGAGI (reference sequence). V lost 8 bases and J lost 5, with 10 bases in between. The length of the CDR3 is 12 residues. The CDR3: CASLERDNEQFF. The CDR3 coding sequence is TGTGCCAGCTTAGAGCGGGACAATGAGCAGTTCTTC.

This clone is a singleton in its sample. CDR3 residues: CASSITAYTEAFF. CDR3 coding DNA: TGTGCCAGTAGTATCACAGCTTACACTGAAGCTTTCTTT. The chain links TRBV19 to TRBJ1-1, with no clear D. V dropped 3 bases and J dropped 3 bases, with 8 bases sitting between them. The germline gives CDR1 LNHDA, CDR2 SQIVND (reference sequence). The CDR3 extends over 13 amino acids. Using reference TRBV19 and TRBJ1-1 for the parts outside the CDR3, the full variable domain is DGGITQSPKYLFRKEGQNVTLSCEQNLNHDAMYWYRQDPGQGLRLIYYSQIVNDFQKGDIAEGYSVSREKKESFPLTVTSAQKNPTAFYLCASSITAYTEAFFGQGTRLTVV.

J is TRBJ2-1 and V is TRBV2; the D gene is possibly TRBD1 (5 bases). Looked up from germline, CDR1 is SNHLY and CDR2 is FYNNEI. The V end lost 7 bases, the J end lost 6 bases, and 16 bases lay between the germline ends. The CDR3 length is 14 residues. As DNA, the CDR3 is TGTGCCAGCAAATCCCAGGGTACAGGCAATGAGCAGTTCTTC. Residues: CASKSQGTGNEQFF.

This chain's CDR3 is CASSYLGGVNNYGYTF. CDR3 in DNA: TGTGCCAGCAGTTACTTGGGGGGTGTAAATAACTATGGCTACACCTTC. This chain joins TRBV6-5 and TRBJ1-2, with D tentatively TRBD1 (5 bases). Germline CDR1 reads MNHEY; CDR2 reads SVGAGI. CDR3 length: 16 residues. V lost 1 base, J lost 1 base, and 13 bases lay in between.

This rearrangement joins TRBV27 to TRBJ2-4, with D perhaps TRBD1 (7 bases). The CDR3 runs 15 residues. Per the germline V gene, CDR1 is MNHEY and CDR2 is SMNVEV (reference sequence). The V gene lost 5 bases and the J gene lost 3 bases, with 14 bases spanning the gap. Here the CDR3 reads CASSPGGQIKNIQYF. The CDR3 DNA is TGTGCCAGCAGTCCCGGGGGACAGATCAAAAACATTCAGTACTTC.

The V call is TRBV14, the J call TRBJ1-4, with D uncertain. The V end was cut by 1 base, the J end by 6 bases, with 15 bases between. The CDR3 spans 16 residues. Germline values: CDR1 SGHDN, CDR2 FVKESK. The CDR3 nucleotides read TGTGCCAGCAGCCAAGGGGGAGAGGGCGTGGATGAAAAACTGTTTTTT. Protein: CASSQGGEGVDEKLFF.

J is TRBJ1-5 and V is TRBV6-5, with 8 positions matching TRBD1. The CDR3 totals 15 residues. CDR1 is MNHEY, CDR2 SVGAGI, per germline. V shed 5 bases and J 3 bases; nucleotides not matched to a gene: 6. This chain's CDR3 is CASSPRTGPNQPQHF. The CDR3 coding sequence is TGTGCCAGCAGTCCGAGGACAGGGCCCAATCAGCCCCAGCATTTT.

This chain uses TRBV7-8 with TRBJ2-7; D perhaps matches TRBD2 (6 bases). Germline V gene data show CDR1 as SGHVS and CDR2 as FQNEAQ. The CDR3 contains 13 residues. V lost 1 base and J lost 4, with 8 bases in between. CDR3 coding DNA: TGTGCCAGCAGCTTAGGTCGGGAGTACGAGCAGTACTTC. Protein sequence: CASSLGREYEQYF.

This clone was counted once. The rearrangement uses TRBV6-4 and TRBJ2-4; the D gene is possibly TRBD2 (5 bases). Trimming pared 5 bases from V and 9 bases from J, leaving 14 bases between. Germline-derived CDR1 and CDR2 are MRHNA and SNTAGT. The CDR3 is 13 amino acids. As DNA, the CDR3 is TGTGCCAGCAGTACCCACCGGGATAGCATTCAGTACTTC. This codes for CASSTHRDSIQYF.

The CDR3 nucleotides read TGTGCCTGGAGTGAGTCTAAAAACACCATATATTTT. Protein product: CAWSESKNTIYF. The V call is TRBV30, the J call TRBJ1-3; D gene ambiguous. Trimming took 1 base from V and 6 from J, leaving 7 bases between them. The CDR3 loop spans 12 amino acids. CDR1 GTSNPN and CDR2 SVGIG come from the germline V gene (reference sequence).

The rearrangement links TRBV9 to TRBJ2-2; 9 bases are a match to TRBD2. The length of the CDR3 is 17 residues. The ends lost 0 bases at V and 6 bases at J; junction bases unmatched: 9. Germline V CDR1 and CDR2: SGDLS, YYNGEE. The CDR3 loop is CASSVDLGGRAAGELFF. As DNA, the CDR3 is TGTGCCAGCAGCGTAGATTTAGGCGGGAGGGCCGCCGGGGAGCTGTTTTTT.

The CDR3 region is CASSSTDRSEAFF. The CDR3 DNA reads TGTGCCAGCAGCTCAACCGACAGGAGTGAAGCTTTCTTT. This chain uses TRBV11-2 with TRBJ1-1; the D gene is possibly TRBD1 (6 bases). Germline V gene lookup returns CDR1 SGHAT and CDR2 FQNNGV. The CDR3 length is 13 residues. The V and J ends lost 4 bases and 7 bases respectively, with 13 bases between them.

The chain has TRBV24-1 and TRBJ1-1, with 10 nucleotides matching TRBD1. CDR1 is KGHDR and CDR2 is SFDVKD in the germline V gene. V trimming: 10 bases; J trimming: 4 bases; junction bases outside the gene matches: 5. The CDR3 loop spans 13 amino acids. CDR3 protein: CATQGQGSTEAFF. The CDR3 DNA is TGTGCCACTCAGGGACAGGGGAGCACTGAAGCTTTCTTT.

Of note for this clone: One end of the junction does not line up with germline, which may come from a read error. The J gene is TRBJ2-3, the V gene TRBV12-3 or TRBV12-4; 11 bases match TRBD2. The CDR3 has 11 residues. The CDR3 region is CASRRGTSGNF. Here the CDR3 DNA reads TGTGCCAGCAGGCGAGGGACTAGCGGAAATTTT.

The rearrangement links TRBV19 to TRBJ1-5, with TRBD1 identical over 10 bases. With 1 base clipped from V and 6 bases from J, the junction kept 6 bases outside the gene matches. The CDR3 consists of 16 residues. Germline CDR1 and CDR2: LNHDA and SQIVND (reference sequence). The CDR3 nucleotides are TGTGCCAGTAGTATAGGGGGACAGGGGTGGGGTCAGCCCCAGCATTTT. This sequence encodes CASSIGGQGWGQPQHF.

DNA for the CDR3: TGCGCCAGCAGCTTGGGAGGAGCCGAGACCCAGTACTTC. Translated, it gives CASSLGGAETQYF. V and J are TRBV5-1 and TRBJ2-5; D remains unclear. Germline values: CDR1 SGHRS, CDR2 YFSETQ. The CDR3 is 13 residues long. The V and J ends lost 0 bases and 5 bases respectively, with 8 bases between them. The full variable domain, its missing parts supplied by reference TRBV5-1 and TRBJ2-5, is KAGVTQTPRYLIKTRGQQVTLSCSPISGHRSVSWYQQTPGQGLQFLFEYFSETQRNKGNFPGRFSGRQFSNSRSEMNVSTLELGDSALYLCASSLGGAETQYFGPGTRLLVL.

The chain uses TRBV12-3 or TRBV12-4 and TRBJ1-1; no firm D call. Trimming took off 6 bases at V and 5 bases at J, with 10 bases between the two ends. The CDR3 is 12 amino acids. CDR3 nucleotide sequence: TGTGCCAGCAGACGCACGGTAACTGAAGCTTTCTTT. It translates to CASRRTVTEAFF.

A single count supports this clone. The rearrangement links TRBV28 to TRBJ1-2, with D perhaps matching TRBD1 (5 bases). The CDR3 runs to 13 residues. CDR1 MDHEN and CDR2 SYDVKM come from the germline V gene. Trimming took off 6 bases at V and 8 bases at J, with 16 bases between the two ends. CDR3 sequence reads: CASSPGGSMGYTF. The DNA of the CDR3 is TGTGCCAGCAGCCCGGGGGGTTCTATGGGCTACACCTTC.